This T cell receptor beta chain was profiled in a study of shared clonotypes between healthy human individuals. Study summary: Each donor's CD8 memory used one plate, CD8 naive two, each CD4 subset three.

V was trimmed by 8 bases and J by 2 bases, leaving 9 bases between them. Germline values: CDR1 LNHDA, CDR2 SQIVND (reference sequence). The CDR3 runs to 12 residues. For this clone: Antigen unknown.

Study results and caveats: Compared with clonotypes that all four donors shared, non-shared clonotypes had lower generation probabilities.

Sequencing was performed with immunoSEQ multiplex PCR; in TCRdb, only in-frame clones are kept and a portion is missing. The data contain approximately 740,000 clones, 85% to 95% of them singletons. Naive CD8 cells were CD45RO-negative, positively selected for CCR7, excluding terminally differentiated effector memory CD45RA+ cells. The TCR was taken from a man between 25 and 39 years old in good health. The rearrangement links TRBV19 to TRBJ1-2; TRBD1 is a possible D gene (5 bases). Sequences were obtained from naive CD8+ T cells sorted from blood. In DNA form, the CDR3 reads TGTGCCAGTCTTCAGGGAAACTATGGCTACACCTTC. Its translation is CASLQGNYGYTF.